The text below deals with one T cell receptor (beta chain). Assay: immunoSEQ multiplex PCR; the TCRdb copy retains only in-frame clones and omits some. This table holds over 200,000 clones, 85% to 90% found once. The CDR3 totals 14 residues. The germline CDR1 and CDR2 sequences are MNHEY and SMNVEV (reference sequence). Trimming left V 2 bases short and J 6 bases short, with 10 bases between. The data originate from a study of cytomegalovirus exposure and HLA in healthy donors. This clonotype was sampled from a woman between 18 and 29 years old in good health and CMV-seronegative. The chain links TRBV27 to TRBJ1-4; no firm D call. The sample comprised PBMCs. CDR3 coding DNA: TGTGCCAGCAGTTTAGAGTGGGGAGATGAAAAACTGTTTTTT. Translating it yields CASSLEWGDEKLFF.